This TCR beta chain was profiled in a study of CD8+CD57+ T cells in acquired aplastic anemia (dated by TCRdb to the late 2010s). Concerning the study at large: Extracted DNA from sorted CD4+ and CD8+ cells averaged approximately 3 ug, ranging from about 0.18 to 27.4 ug. CD8+CD57+ expansion was defined as frequency above the mean frequency observed in healthy subjects. General conclusions and limits of the study: Although 25 to 30 CD8+ CDR3 sequences were shared by patients and controls, these sequences appeared highly expressed in patients and within the immunodominant clones of patients. No significant difference in CD8+ Simpson's diversity was found between patients and healthy controls (P=0.060).

The CDR3 contains 13 residues when both ends are counted. CDR1 and CDR2 are drawn from the germline V gene (reference sequence): SEHNR, FQNEAQ. Of note for this clonotype: There is no known antigen for this receptor. Here the CDR3 omits its conserved ending phenylalanine or tryptophan, so a read error is the likely source. The DNA is omitted, as the CDR3 cannot be located on it reliably, and the CDR3 follows TCRdb's listing.

Expansion of CD8+CD57+ cells had been shown by flow cytometry in the patients chosen for sequencing. Every patient had a diagnosis of severe acquired aplastic anemia based on International Study of Aplastic Anemia and Agranulocytosis and Camitta criteria. At the time blood was sampled, none of the patients had received any therapy. In the study, sorted CD4+ and CD8+ blood T cells from patients with severe aplastic anemia and from healthy subjects underwent deep sequencing of TCR repertoires. Patients were enrolled under clinicaltrials.gov protocols 00001620, 01623167, 00001397, 00071045, 00081523 and 00961064 in the USA. Ficoll-Paque density gradient centrifugation was used to isolate peripheral blood mononuclear cells. CD4+ and CD8+ T cells were sorted by FACS or magnetic beads before DNA extraction. TCR beta VDJ combination and CDR3 sequence profiling used genomic DNA as the template. TCR repertoire sequencing was run on an Illumina HiSeq 2000. As for the original processing: Repertoires were assessed using TRBV/TRBJ rearrangement plots, CDR3 size and DJ length profiles, and Simpson's diversity index. The most abundant DNA sequence in the deep sequencing data was defined as the immunodominant clone. CDR3 amino acid sequences were screened for sharing across subjects and were compared with published repertoires and the VDJdb database. TCRdb reprocessing: public reads trimmed at Q25 with fastp, clones called with MiXCR, in-frame beta chains kept. All rows with the same CDR3 protein become a single entry with the most common DNA and genes. TCRdb, rather than the study authors, made the V and J calls. Counted in this sample were fewer than 300,000 distinct CDR3 sequences; approximately 82% of them appeared once. The ten largest clones add up to less than 50% of the sample.

In this chain, TRBV7-9 is recombined with TRBJ2-3; TRBD2, as called in the table, went unchecked against the DNA. The clonotype was recovered from a human donor with aplastic anemia. The sequencing input was sorted CD4+, CD8+, or CD8+CD57+ T cells (not recorded which) from PBMCs. CDR3 sequence: CASSYQRSGRSDE.